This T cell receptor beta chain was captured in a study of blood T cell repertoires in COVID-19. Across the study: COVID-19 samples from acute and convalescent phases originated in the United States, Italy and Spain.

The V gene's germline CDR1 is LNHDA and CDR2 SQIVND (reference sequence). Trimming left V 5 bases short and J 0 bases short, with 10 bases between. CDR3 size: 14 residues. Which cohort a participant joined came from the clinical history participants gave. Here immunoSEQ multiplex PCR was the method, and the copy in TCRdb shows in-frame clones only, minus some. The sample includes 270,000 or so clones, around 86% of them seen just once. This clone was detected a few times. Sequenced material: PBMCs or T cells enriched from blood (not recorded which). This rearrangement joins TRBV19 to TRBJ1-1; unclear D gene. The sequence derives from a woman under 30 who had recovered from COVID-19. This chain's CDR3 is CASSWSNMNTEAFF. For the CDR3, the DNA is TGTGCCAGTAGTTGGTCAAACATGAACACTGAAGCTTTCTTT.